A selection of T cell receptor beta chains follows, all from one sample in a study of shared clonotypes between healthy human individuals. Some clones are missing from TCRdb's copy, which holds only in-frame ones; the method was immunoSEQ multiplex PCR. Of about 490,000 clones detected, 60% to 85% appear once; the ten largest clones hold 13%. The specimen was PBMCs. All receptors come from a woman between 40 and 50 years old in good health. Some clones in this sample may be carry-over from other donors' samples. Each CDR3 is given with its conserved first and last residue. Fields, in order: J gene, V gene, D gene, clone size, CDR3 DNA, CDR3 protein. D genes are given only for firm matches. A clone size is listed for some rows: how often the clone was seen (once, few, many), or a class if it is expanded.

>TRBJ1-5|TRBV28|-|-
TGTGCCAGCATGGGGGGCGCCAATCAGCCCCAGCATTTT
CASMGGANQPQHF
>TRBJ2-3|TRBV25-1|TRBD2|-
TGTGCCAGCAGTGACCCTACCTCCGGGACTAGCGGCACAGATACGCAGTATTTT
CASSDPTSGTSGTDTQYF
>TRBJ2-4|TRBV7-2|-|-
TGTGCCAGCAGCCCAGACCGCGGCCAAAACATTCAGTACTTC
CASSPDRGQNIQYF
>TRBJ1-1|TRBV7-9|-|-
TGTGCCAGCAGCTTAGGCTGGGGCGGATTCACTGAAGCTTTCTTT
CASSLGWGGFTEAFF
>TRBJ2-5|TRBV19|-|-
TGTGCCAGTAGTACGGGAATCCAAGAGACCCAGTACTTC
CASSTGIQETQYF
>TRBJ1-2|TRBV7-3|TRBD1|-
TGTGCCAGCAGCTCACCCCGCGACAGGGGTTATGGCTACACCTTC
CASSSPRDRGYGYTF
>TRBJ2-1|TRBV5-4|TRBD2|-
TGTGCCAGCAGCCCCCCTAGCGGCCCTAGGGATGAGCAGTTCTTC
CASSPPSGPRDEQFF
>TRBJ2-2|TRBV25-1|-|-
TGTGCCAGCAGTGATTTATCGGGACATAACGCCGGGGAGCTGTTTTTT
CASSDLSGHNAGELFF
>TRBJ2-1|TRBV5-8|TRBD2|-
TGTGCCAGCAGCCCCCGGGGGGGAGTTAGAAATGAGCAGTTCTTC
CASSPRGGVRNEQFF
>TRBJ1-5|TRBV28|-|-
TGTGCCAGCAGTCGGGACACCGATCAGCCCCAGCATTTT
CASSRDTDQPQHF
>TRBJ1-2|TRBV19|TRBD1|-
TGTGCCACCACGCTGACAGGGGTAGGGAAAGACTATGGCTACACCTTC
CATTLTGVGKDYGYTF
>TRBJ1-1|TRBV5-4|-|-
TGTGCCAGCAGTGTGGGCAGGAACACTGAAGCTTTCTTT
CASSVGRNTEAFF
>TRBJ2-2|TRBV7-7|TRBD2|-
TGTGCTAGCACCCCGGCGGGGGGACCCGGGGAGCTGTTTTTT
CASTPAGGPGELFF
>TRBJ1-2|TRBV5-1|-|-
TGCGCCAGCAGCTTGGCGGGTTCCGGTGACTATGGCTACACCTTC
CASSLAGSGDYGYTF
>TRBJ2-7|TRBV11-2|TRBD2|-
TGTGCCAGCAGCTTAGCCCGGACTAGCGGGTACGAGCAGTACTTC
CASSLARTSGYEQYF
>TRBJ2-3|TRBV11-2|TRBD2|-
TGTGCCAGCAGCCCTCAACTAGCGGGAGTGAGCGATACGCAGTATTTT
CASSPQLAGVSDTQYF
>TRBJ2-5|TRBV7-7|-|once
TGTGCCAGCAGCCACCAGCAGGGAGAAGAGACCCAGTACTTC
CASSHQQGEETQYF
>TRBJ2-1|TRBV5-6|-|once
TGTGCCAGCAGCCCCCCGGGATCTAATGAGCAGTTCTTC
CASSPPGSNEQFF
>TRBJ2-3|TRBV7-3|-|-
TGTGCCAGCAGCTCTTACAGGGAGGATACGCAGTATTTT
CASSSYREDTQYF
>TRBJ1-3|TRBV27|-|-
TGTGCCAGCAGTTTACGGATGCCGGGTGACACCATATATTTT
CASSLRMPGDTIYF
>TRBJ2-7|TRBV13|TRBD1|once
TGTGCCAGCAGCGCCGGGTTGGACAGGGGAACCTACGAGCAGTACTTC
CASSAGLDRGTYEQYF
>TRBJ1-2|TRBV5-5|-|many
TGTGCCAGCAGCCAGCCCCCCTACAGTGGCTACACCTTC
CASSQPPYSGYTF